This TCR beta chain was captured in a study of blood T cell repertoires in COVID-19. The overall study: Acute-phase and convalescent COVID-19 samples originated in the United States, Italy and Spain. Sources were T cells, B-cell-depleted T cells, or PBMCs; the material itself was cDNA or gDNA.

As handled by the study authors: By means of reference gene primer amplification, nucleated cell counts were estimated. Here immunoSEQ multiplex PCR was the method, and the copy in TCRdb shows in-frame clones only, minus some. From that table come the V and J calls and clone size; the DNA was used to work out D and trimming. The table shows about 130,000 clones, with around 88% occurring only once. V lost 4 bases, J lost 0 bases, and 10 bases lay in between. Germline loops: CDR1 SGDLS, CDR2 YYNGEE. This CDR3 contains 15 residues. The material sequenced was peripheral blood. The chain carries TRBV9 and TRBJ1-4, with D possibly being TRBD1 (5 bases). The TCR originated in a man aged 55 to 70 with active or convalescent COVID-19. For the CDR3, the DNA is TGTGCCAGCAGCACCGACAGTGCAACTAATGAAAAACTGTTTTTT. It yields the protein CASSTDSATNEKLFF.